This T cell receptor beta chain was retrieved from a study of blood T cell repertoires in COVID-19. On the study more broadly: From the United States, Italy and Spain came samples of acute and convalescent COVID-19. Sample material is recorded as cDNA or gDNA derived from T cells, B-cell-depleted T cells, or PBMCs.

Germline values: CDR1 SGDLS, CDR2 YYNGEE. This CDR3 is built from 11 residues. Trimming took 7 bases from V and 11 from J; bases not matched to a gene: 7. Clones were read by immunoSEQ multiplex PCR, and TCRdb kept only the in-frame ones, dropping some. The repertoire holds a few hundred thousand clones, with over 70% as singletons. The chain recombines TRBV9 with TRBJ1-1; 8 bases agree with TRBD1. The TCR sequence derives from a woman aged 45 to 65 with acute or convalescent COVID-19. The source material was peripheral blood. Written as DNA, the CDR3 is TGTGCCAGCGGGAAGGACAGGGAGGCTTTCTTT. This codes for CASGKDREAFF.